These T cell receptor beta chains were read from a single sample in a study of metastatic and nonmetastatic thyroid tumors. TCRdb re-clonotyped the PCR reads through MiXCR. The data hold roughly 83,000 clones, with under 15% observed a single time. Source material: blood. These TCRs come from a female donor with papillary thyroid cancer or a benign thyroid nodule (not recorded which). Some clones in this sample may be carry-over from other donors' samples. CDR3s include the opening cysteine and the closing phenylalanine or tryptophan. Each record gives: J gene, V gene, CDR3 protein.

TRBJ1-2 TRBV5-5 CASSLTRDRGGHGYTF
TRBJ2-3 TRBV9 CASSVVRQGADTQYF
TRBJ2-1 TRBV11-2 CASSQLAGDYNEQFF
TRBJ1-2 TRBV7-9 CASSLGVGESYGYTF
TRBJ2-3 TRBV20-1 CSAAKGASDTQYF
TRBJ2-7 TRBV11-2 CASSSPGQGVREQYF
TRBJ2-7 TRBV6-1 CASSPWRDTYEQYF
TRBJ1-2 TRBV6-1 CASSEDDRGFGYTF
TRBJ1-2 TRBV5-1 CASSSGQGPYVYTF
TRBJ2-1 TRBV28 CASSPGGDEHLF
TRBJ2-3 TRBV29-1 CSVEVGSTDTQYF
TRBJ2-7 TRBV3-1 CASSQFSYEQYF
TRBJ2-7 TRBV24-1 CATSATGGSTHGGSYEQYF
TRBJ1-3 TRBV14 CASSHRQGNTIYF
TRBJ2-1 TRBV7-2 CASSSPAGVGNEQFF
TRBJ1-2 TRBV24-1 CATSDPGQGHGYTF
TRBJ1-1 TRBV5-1 CATAQWGGAKAFF
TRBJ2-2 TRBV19 CASRQGRDTGELFF
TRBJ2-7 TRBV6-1 CASSETVTPYYEQYF
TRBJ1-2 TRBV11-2 CASSLNMYRGSGYTF
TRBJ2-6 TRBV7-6 CASSLEANGANVLTF
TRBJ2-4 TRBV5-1 CASSQGDKNIQYF
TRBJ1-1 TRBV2 CASSFDRPNTEAFF
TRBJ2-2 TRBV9 CASSSTARAGELFF
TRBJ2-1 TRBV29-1 CSVRQGGNEQFF
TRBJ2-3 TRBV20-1 CSASTPQGFSTDTQYF
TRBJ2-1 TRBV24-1 CATSDWLKWLHNEQFF
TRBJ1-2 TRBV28 CASSLKLGRAIGYTF
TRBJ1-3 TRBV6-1 CASRVSSGNTIYF
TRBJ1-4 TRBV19 CASRDRTSSNEKLFF